This T cell receptor beta chain was found in a study of cytomegalovirus exposure and HLA in healthy donors. Trimming cost V 6 bases and J 5 bases, with 19 bases left between them. Germline V gene data show CDR1 as LNHDA and CDR2 as SQIVND (reference sequence). This CDR3 has 15 amino acids. PCR amplification relied on 60 Vbeta primers (plus 13 Jbeta primers). TCRdb keeps only in-frame clones here, not all; method: immunoSEQ multiplex PCR. The sample records 150,000 to 200,000 clones, 80% being singletons. Material: PBMCs. The source is a human donor in good health. The genes are TRBV19 and TRBJ1-1, with a tentative D call TRBD1 (6 bases). CDR3 loop: CASSLRQAGETEAFF. The CDR3 region has the DNA TGTGCCAGTAGCTTACGCCAAGCAGGGGAGACTGAAGCTTTCTTT.